One sample yielded the 7 T cell receptor beta chains listed below, sequenced in a study of T-cell memory formation after mild COVID-19. TCRdb called the 5' RACE reads again in MiXCR, with one record for every CDR3 protein. The table shows approximately 200,000 distinct CDR3 sequences, with 16% occurring only once. Sequencing input: PBMCs or a T cell subset sorted from them (not recorded which). The receptors shown here come from an adult woman who had mild COVID-19 (a few samples of this study predate the infection). Cell type and time point are not known.

This clonotype appeared a few times. The chain carries TRBV7-9 and TRBJ2-5; 9 bases map to TRBD2. V was pared by 5 bases and J by 1 base, with 11 bases of the junction left unmatched. The CDR3 totals 17 residues. Germline loops: CDR1 SEHNR, CDR2 FQNEAQ (reference sequence). CDR3 nucleotide sequence: TGTGCCAGCAGCCCTGGGGGTCGAGCGGGGGGCCAAGAGACCCAGTACTTC. Amino acids: CASSPGGRAGGQETQYF.

The rearrangement uses TRBV28 and TRBJ1-1; D is uncertain. This CDR3 is built from 15 residues. Per germline, CDR1 MDHEN and CDR2 SYDVKM. V shed 3 bases and J shed 0 bases, with 11 bases lying between them. CDR3 residues: CASSFGRTLNTEAFF. CDR3 nucleotides: TGTGCCAGCAGTTTTGGAAGGACCCTGAACACTGAAGCTTTCTTT.

J is TRBJ2-6 and V is TRBV5-6; 7 nucleotides line up with TRBD1. CDR3 size: 17 residues. The V and J ends lost 2 bases and 0 bases, in that order; junction bases with no gene match: 5. CDR1 SGHDT and CDR2 YYEEEE come from the germline V gene. The CDR3 protein is CASSFETGVSGANVLTF. CDR3 sequence (DNA): TGTGCCAGCAGCTTTGAAACAGGGGTCTCTGGGGCCAACGTCCTGACTTTC.

This chain joins TRBV4-3 and TRBJ2-2; TRBD2 might be the D (6 bases). The V and J ends lost 7 bases and 8 bases respectively, with 23 bases between them. Germline lookup yields CDR1 LGHNA and CDR2 YSLEER. The CDR3 covers 16 residues. Here the CDR3 reads CASNLGLAANGGELFF. In nucleotides, the CDR3 is TGCGCCAGCAACCTCGGGTTAGCGGCAAATGGGGGGGAGCTGTTTTTT.

V gene TRBV3-1 combines with J gene TRBJ1-1; tentative D call: TRBD1 (5 bases). The V end was cut by 1 base, the J end by 1 base, with 10 bases between. Germline-derived CDR1 and CDR2 are LGHDT and YNNKEL (reference sequence). This CDR3 contains 15 residues. The CDR3 coding sequence is TGTGCCAGCAGCCAAGGACGGGGGAGGAACACTGAAGCTTTCTTT. Amino acid sequence: CASSQGRGRNTEAFF.

The rearrangement uses TRBV18 and TRBJ2-4; D unresolved. CDR3 length equals 17 residues. Trimming took off 4 bases at V and 2 bases at J, with 18 bases between the two ends. Germline lookup yields CDR1 KGHSH and CDR2 LQKENI. DNA for the CDR3: TGTGCCAGCTCACTTTGGACCCACCTGGTATCCAAAAACATTCAGTACTTC. It yields the protein CASSLWTHLVSKNIQYF. The complete variable domain, with remaining parts taken from reference TRBV18 and TRBJ2-4, reads NAGVMQNPRHLVRRRGQEARLRCSPMKGHSHVYWYRQLPEEGLKFMVYLQKENIIDESGMPKERFSAEFPKEGPSILRIQQVVRGDSAAYFCASSLWTHLVSKNIQYFGAGTRLSVL.

The chain couples TRBV7-9 to TRBJ2-7; no clear D gene. Trimming pared 1 base from V and 2 bases from J, leaving 6 bases between. Germline CDR1 is SEHNR and CDR2 is FQNEAQ (reference sequence). This CDR3 region has 13 residues. The DNA of the CDR3 is TGTGCCAGCAGCTTAGACAGCCCCTACGAGCAGTACTTC. It yields the protein CASSLDSPYEQYF.